Presented here are 29 T cell receptor beta chains from one specimen sequenced in a study of CD8 T cells in Susac syndrome. After extraction with the RNeasy kit, about 0.5 to 1 ug of the RNA was reverse transcribed using random hexamers. MiXCR was run by TCRdb on the immunoSEQ multiplex PCR reads, yielding one entry per CDR3 protein. The data contain some 140,000 distinct CDR3 sequences, approximately 95% of them seen just once; the ten biggest clones take up about 0.18%. The sequencing sample was made of CD8+ T cells from PBMCs. The receptors were gathered from a human donor with Susac syndrome.

The V and J genes are TRBV24-1 and TRBJ2-1; 11 bases agree with TRBD2. J gave up 4 bases and V 4 bases, and 11 bases lay outside the gene matches. The CDR3 loop spans 18 amino acids. Germline assignment: CDR1 KGHDR and CDR2 SFDVKD. CDR3 bases: TGTGCCACCAGTGAATCGACAGTAGCGGGAGGGCCTTACAATGAGCAGTTCTTC. This codes for CATSESTVAGGPYNEQFF.

The chain employs TRBV28 and TRBJ2-7; perhaps TRBD1 as D (6 bases). This CDR3 spans 15 amino acids. CDR1 MDHEN and CDR2 SYDVKM come from the germline V gene. Trimming removed 7 bases from V and 1 base from J, with 17 bases in between. Here the CDR3 DNA reads TGTGCCAGCACCGTTCAGGGGTCCGCTTCCTACGAGCAGTACTTC. Encoded protein: CASTVQGSASYEQYF.

V usage is TRBV3-1 and J usage is TRBJ2-7, with D unclear. This CDR3 contains 13 residues. Germline-derived CDR1 and CDR2 are LGHDT and YNNKEL (reference sequence). With 2 bases removed from V and 0 bases from J, the gap between germline ends came to 5 bases. The CDR3 spells CASSQSNSYEQYF. CDR3 bases: TGTGCCAGCAGCCAATCGAACTCCTACGAGCAGTACTTC.

Here the CDR3 DNA reads TGTGCCAGCAGCTCTCCCGGGACAGGGGAGGACTATGGCTACACCTTC. It yields the protein CASSSPGTGEDYGYTF. The chain combines TRBV12-3 or TRBV12-4 with TRBJ1-2, with 10 bases lining up with TRBD1. This CDR3 contains 16 residues. V trimming: 6 bases; J trimming: 3 bases; junction bases outside the gene matches: 10.

The chain is built from TRBV28 and TRBJ2-1; 16 bases line up with TRBD2. J was trimmed by 9 bases and V by 8 bases; bases with no gene match: 7. The CDR3 is 15 amino acids. The germline V gene encodes CDR1 MDHEN and CDR2 SYDVKM. The CDR3 loop reads CASGTSGRVDSEQFF. CDR3 nucleotide sequence: TGTGCCAGCGGGACTAGCGGGAGGGTGGATAGTGAGCAGTTCTTC.

CDR3 bases: TGTGCCAGCAGCTTGGTCCTTGATGAGCAGTTCTTC. The encoded protein is CASSLVLDEQFF. This chain joins TRBV5-6 and TRBJ2-1; no clear D gene. CDR1 and CDR2 from the germline V gene are SGHDT and YYEEEE. The CDR3 has 12 amino acids. With 0 bases removed from V and 8 bases from J, the gap between germline ends came to 6 bases.

The chain combines TRBV15 with TRBJ2-5; D is perhaps TRBD2 (5 bases). This CDR3 is 16 amino acids long. Trimming removed 0 bases at V and 0 bases at J, with 11 bases between. Germline V CDR1 and CDR2: LNHNV, YYDKDF (reference sequence). The chain's CDR3 is CATSRDGPGYQETQYF. CDR3 DNA: TGTGCCACCAGCAGAGATGGTCCGGGGTACCAAGAGACCCAGTACTTC.

The V and J genes are TRBV28 and TRBJ2-7; D might be TRBD2 (5 bases). Germline-derived CDR1 and CDR2 are MDHEN and SYDVKM. The CDR3 runs 14 residues. V lost 3 bases and J 7 bases, leaving 16 bases between the germline ends. Here the CDR3 reads CASSFRLGLAEQYF. The CDR3 nucleotides read TGTGCCAGCAGTTTCCGCCTTGGACTGGCTGAGCAGTACTTC.

The chain uses TRBV10-3 and TRBJ2-2; 10 bases are a match to TRBD2. J gave up 5 bases and V 8 bases, and 8 bases lay outside the gene matches. Germline CDR1 reads ENHRY; CDR2 reads SYGVKD. This CDR3 contains 15 residues. The chain's CDR3 is CAIRASGSATGELFF. The CDR3 region has the DNA TGTGCCATCCGAGCTAGCGGGAGTGCTACCGGGGAGCTGTTTTTT.

The J gene is TRBJ2-7, the V gene TRBV12-5; 10 bases line up with TRBD1. CDR3 length equals 15 residues. Germline loops: CDR1 LGHNT, CDR2 FRNRAP. V was clipped by 2 bases and J by 3 bases; unmatched bases: 4. CDR3 DNA sequence: TGTGCTAGTGGTTTGCCGGGACAGGGGTACTACGAGCAGTACTTC. This sequence encodes CASGLPGQGYYEQYF.

This sequence joins TRBV2 and TRBJ2-3; the D is unclear. The germline gives CDR1 SNHLY, CDR2 FYNNEI. Trimming left V 7 bases short and J 0 bases short, with 11 bases between. The CDR3 runs 14 residues. CDR3 loop: CASNPDESTDTQYF. DNA for the CDR3: TGTGCCAGCAACCCAGACGAGAGCACAGATACGCAGTATTTT.

The CDR3 DNA reads TGCAGTGCTAGAGGCTTCTGGACTAGCGGTCCTCCCGCAGATACGCAGTATTTT. As protein: CSARGFWTSGPPADTQYF. The chain combines TRBV20-1 with TRBJ2-3; 10 positions agree with TRBD2. Germline V gives CDR1 DFQATT, CDR2 SNEGSKA (reference sequence). The V and J ends lost 1 base and 4 bases, in that order; junction bases with no gene match: 14. The CDR3 contains 18 residues.

The chain combines TRBV30 with TRBJ2-7, with TRBD2 matching 7 bases. The J segment lost 3 bases and the V segment lost 7 bases, leaving 6 bases of the junction unmatched. CDR1 and CDR2 (germline): GTSNPN, SVGIG (reference sequence). The CDR3 is 12 amino acids. Written as DNA, the CDR3 is TGTGCCTCTGAATGGGGGGGCTACGAGCAGTACTTC. Translation: CASEWGGYEQYF. Variable domain in full (rest from reference TRBV30 and TRBJ2-7): SQTIHQWPATLVQPVGSPLSLECTVEGTSNPNLYWYRQAAGRGLQLLFYSVGIGQISSEVPQNLSASRPQDRQFILSSKKLLLSDSGFYLCASEWGGYEQYFGPGTRLTVT.

The rearrangement uses TRBV11-2 and TRBJ2-7, with 14 positions matching TRBD2. The CDR3 is 17 amino acids. From germline, CDR1 is SGHAT and CDR2 FQNNGV. The J segment lost 4 bases and the V segment lost 5 bases, leaving 10 bases of the junction unmatched. In nucleotides, the CDR3 is TGTGCCAGCAGCCTACGGACTAGCGGGAGGAGGACGTACGAGCAGTACTTC. Protein product: CASSLRTSGRRTYEQYF.

This clonotype was counted once. The chain carries TRBV2 and TRBJ1-1; tentative D call: TRBD1 (5 bases). CDR1 SNHLY and CDR2 FYNNEI come from the germline V gene. This CDR3 is built from 14 residues. Between the trimmed V and J ends, which lost 6 bases and 0 bases, there was a span of 11 bases. The CDR3 coding sequence is TGTGCCAGCAGCTGGGGGAACATGAACACTGAAGCTTTCTTT. Protein product: CASSWGNMNTEAFF.

The chain couples TRBV7-6 to TRBJ2-1, with D uncertain. The ends were cut back, 1 base at V and 4 bases at J, with 11 bases in the middle. Per germline, CDR1 SGHVS and CDR2 FNYEAQ. The CDR3 length is 15 residues. The CDR3 sequence is CASSLGPPPYNEQFF. The CDR3 DNA reads TGTGCCAGCAGCTTAGGCCCCCCCCCGTACAATGAGCAGTTCTTC.

This clonotype was recorded only once. The V call is TRBV28, the J call TRBJ1-2; possibly TRBD1 for D (5 bases). Germline CDR1 and CDR2: MDHEN and SYDVKM. Trimming stripped 1 base from V and 4 bases from J, with 10 bases between. The CDR3 has 14 residues. The CDR3 DNA reads as TGTGCCAGCAGTTTATCAGGGATCGGCTATGGCTACACCTTC. Residues: CASSLSGIGYGYTF.

The chain carries TRBV20-1 and TRBJ1-1, with D tentatively TRBD1 (6 bases). V gave up 5 bases and J gave up 11 bases, with 21 bases separating them. The germline V gene has CDR1 DFQATT and CDR2 SNEGSKA (reference sequence). This CDR3 is 13 amino acids long. CDR3 sequence (DNA): TGCAGTGCTCGATCAATGGACAGACCTAGGGCTTTCTTT. Residues: CSARSMDRPRAFF.

The gene calls are TRBV5-1 and TRBJ1-1; 7 bases map to TRBD1. CDR3 size: 15 residues. Per the germline V gene, CDR1 is SGHRS and CDR2 is YFSETQ. Germline trimming cut 4 bases from V and 4 bases from J; bases unmatched to any gene: 10. The CDR3 loop is CASSPSTGSVTEAFF. The CDR3 bases are TGCGCCAGCAGCCCGTCGACAGGGTCAGTCACTGAAGCTTTCTTT.

V and J are TRBV7-9 and TRBJ2-6; 12 positions match TRBD1. The CDR3 sequence is 17 residues long. Germline trimming cut 4 bases from V and 3 bases from J; bases unmatched to any gene: 4. Germline CDR1 reads SEHNR; CDR2 reads FQNEAQ (reference sequence). CDR3 region: CASSSRDRGLGANVLTF. CDR3 sequence (DNA): TGTGCCAGCAGCTCCCGGGACAGGGGGCTTGGGGCCAACGTCCTGACTTTC.

This chain connects TRBV24-1 to TRBJ1-2; 8 nucleotides align to TRBD1. The V gene's germline CDR1 is KGHDR and CDR2 SFDVKD. The junction had 8 bases not matched to a gene; V was cut back by 4 bases and J by 2 bases. The CDR3 sequence is 16 residues long. CDR3 DNA: TGTGCCACCAGTGAAAGACCGGGACAGGAGAACTATGGCTACACCTTC. Protein: CATSERPGQENYGYTF.

The chain carries TRBV27 and TRBJ2-1; D remains unclear. Germline V CDR1 and CDR2: MNHEY, SMNVEV (reference sequence). The ends were cut back, 5 bases at V and 3 bases at J, with 17 bases in the middle. The CDR3 covers 16 residues. The CDR3 DNA follows: TGTGCCAGCAGTGCGGACGGCGGAGCACTCTACAATGAGCAGTTCTTC. Encoded protein: CASSADGGALYNEQFF.

This chain links TRBV6-1 with TRBJ1-1; 7 bases fit TRBD1. Germline V lookup: CDR1 MNHNS, CDR2 SASEGT. Trimming removed 4 bases from V and 0 bases from J; junction bases left unmatched: 8. The length of the CDR3 is 16 residues. CDR3 sequence (DNA): TGTGCCAGCAGTGGACAGGGAGAATACCTGAACACTGAAGCTTTCTTT. Protein sequence: CASSGQGEYLNTEAFF.

The chain has TRBV7-8 and TRBJ2-7; no reliable D call. Germline CDR1 SGHVS, CDR2 FQNEAQ. Trimming took off 5 bases at V and 0 bases at J, with 17 bases between the two ends. CDR3 length: 16 amino acids. CDR3 sequence reads: CASSPSSAVASYEQYF. CDR3 DNA sequence: TGTGCCAGCAGCCCATCGTCGGCGGTGGCCTCCTACGAGCAGTACTTC. The entire variable domain, with the rest obtained from reference TRBV7-8 and TRBJ2-7, is as follows: GAGVSQSPRYKVAKRGQDVALRCDPISGHVSLFWYQQALGQGPEFLTYFQNEAQLDKSGLPSDRFFAERPEGSVSTLKIQRTQQEDSAVYLCASSPSSAVASYEQYFGPGTRLTVT.

This clonotype was seen only once. The V and J genes are TRBV27 and TRBJ2-7; D not certain. V lost 5 bases to trimming and J lost 3 bases, with 8 bases between them. The CDR3 totals 12 residues. Looked up from germline, CDR1 is MNHEY and CDR2 is SMNVEV (reference sequence). The CDR3 nucleotides are TGTGCCAGCAGTCGAATAGGCTACGAGCAGTACTTC. Its translation: CASSRIGYEQYF.

The chain links TRBV11-1 to TRBJ2-1; 11 bases agree with TRBD2. V lost 6 bases and J lost 8; bases outside the gene matches: 9. Germline-derived CDR1 and CDR2 are SGHAT and FQDESV (reference sequence). The CDR3 has 15 amino acids. For the CDR3, the DNA is TGTGCCAGCAGTTTCCTAGCGGGAGGATCCTATGAGCAGTTCTTC. As protein: CASSFLAGGSYEQFF.

The chain combines TRBV4-1 with TRBJ2-7; D gene ambiguous. Germline V gives CDR1 MGHRA, CDR2 YSYEKL. This CDR3 is built from 15 residues. Between the trimmed V and J ends, which lost 0 bases and 0 bases, there was a span of 9 bases. The CDR3 is CASSQDASSSYEQYF. Written as DNA, the CDR3 is TGCGCCAGCAGCCAAGATGCGAGTAGCTCCTACGAGCAGTACTTC.

In regard to this clonotype: One junction end disagrees with the germline gene, perhaps due to a read error. The CDR3 bases are TGTGCTAGTGGTTTGGGACAAGGGGGCTGCACCTTC. Protein sequence: CASGLGQGGCTF. The rearrangement joins TRBV12-5 to TRBJ1-2; 7 bases match TRBD1. Germline CDR1 reads LGHNT; CDR2 reads FRNRAP. This CDR3 is 12 amino acids long.

The chain has TRBV20-1 and TRBJ2-7; a possible D gene is TRBD1 (5 bases). Germline CDR1 DFQATT, CDR2 SNEGSKA (reference sequence). CDR3 length: 14 amino acids. V lost 6 bases to trimming and J lost 1 base, with 16 bases between them. The chain's CDR3 is CSARPLQGSYEQYF. For the CDR3, the DNA is TGCAGTGCACGACCCCTCCAGGGTTCCTACGAGCAGTACTTC.